This passage covers 11 T cell receptor beta chains from one sample sequenced in a study of CD8 T cells in Susac syndrome (dated by TCRdb to the late 2010s). The library was made by the immunoSEQ multiplex PCR assay. RNA was extracted using the RNeasy kit, and roughly 0.5 to 1 microgram was reverse transcribed with random hexamers. TCRdb itself trimmed the public reads at Q25 with fastp, ran MiXCR and retained productive beta chains. One record per CDR3 amino acid sequence lists the most common genes and DNA. A total of about 280,000 distinct CDR3 sequences appear in this sample, 70% to 90% of them only once. The ten largest account for over 0.09% of the sample. Sequencing was performed on CD8+ T cells from PBMCs. These receptors were collected from a human donor with multiple sclerosis.

The chain carries TRBV12-5 and TRBJ2-1; no reliable D call. CDR3 length: 12 amino acids. Germline CDR1 is LGHNT and CDR2 is FRNRAP. V gave up 5 bases and J gave up 9 bases, with 11 bases separating them. CDR3 DNA sequence: TGTGCTAGTGGTCCGGAGACGCGTGAGCAGTTCTTC. Protein: CASGPETREQFF.

The chain recombines TRBV12-3 or TRBV12-4 with TRBJ1-5; 8 positions agree with TRBD1. With 3 bases clipped from V and 5 bases from J, the junction kept 12 bases outside the gene matches. The CDR3 covers 17 residues. In DNA, the CDR3 is TGTGCCAGCAGTTTTTCGTCCGGCAGGGGGCTTGATCAGCCCCAGCATTTT. Protein sequence: CASSFSSGRGLDQPQHF.

J is TRBJ2-5 and V is TRBV20-1; D is possibly TRBD1 (6 bases). The germline V gene encodes CDR1 DFQATT and CDR2 SNEGSKA (reference sequence). CDR3 length equals 15 residues. V lost 0 bases, J lost 5 bases, and 16 bases lay in between. CDR3 bases: TGCAGTGCTAGAGATGAGTCAGGGGTCGGTGAGACCCAGTACTTC. Its protein is CSARDESGVGETQYF.

The chain employs TRBV7-2 and TRBJ2-3; D is ambiguous. The CDR3 covers 11 residues. Germline values: CDR1 SGHTA, CDR2 FQGNSA. V was trimmed by 10 bases and J by 8 bases, leaving 13 bases between them. The CDR3 spells CATPRGGTQYF. The CDR3 bases are TGTGCCACCCCTCGCGGTGGTACGCAGTATTTT.

This clonotype was counted between two and nine times. The chain recombines TRBV6-1 with TRBJ2-5, with D uncertain. Trimming pared 8 bases from V and 4 bases from J, leaving 14 bases between. The CDR3 is 13 residues long. Germline CDR1 and CDR2: MNHNS and SASEGT. In DNA, the CDR3 is TGTGCCAGCGGGTACGAATTGAGAGAGACCCAGTACTTC. Protein: CASGYELRETQYF.

The rearrangement uses TRBV20-1 and TRBJ1-1; D gene ambiguous. Germline V CDR1 and CDR2: DFQATT, SNEGSKA (reference sequence). CDR3 length equals 10 residues. Between the trimmed V and J ends, which lost 5 bases and 5 bases, there was a span of 6 bases. CDR3 loop: CSALWTEAFF. The DNA of the CDR3 is TGCAGTGCTCTGTGGACTGAAGCTTTCTTT.

This clonotype was seen only a few times. The chain uses TRBV6-5 and TRBJ1-6; 7 positions match TRBD1. CDR3 length: 15 amino acids. Losses at the gene ends were 9 bases for V and 8 bases for J; bases not matched to a gene: 13. Per the germline V gene, CDR1 is MNHEY and CDR2 is SVGAGI. The CDR3: CARTRQGPKYSPLHF. The CDR3 DNA is TGTGCCAGGACTAGACAGGGCCCCAAATATTCACCCCTCCACTTT.

This clonotype was seen a single time. This chain joins TRBV20-1 and TRBJ2-6, with no clear D. CDR3 length: 20 residues. CDR1 and CDR2 from the germline V gene are DFQATT and SNEGSKA (reference sequence). Trimming removed 3 bases from V and 0 bases from J, with 24 bases in between. The CDR3, as DNA: TGCAGTGCTAGCAGGTGGGCCTTAAGGCAGATCGACTCTGGGGCCAACGTCCTGACTTTC. It encodes CSASRWALRQIDSGANVLTF.

The chain uses TRBV28 and TRBJ2-2; 11 positions agree with TRBD1. The length of the CDR3 is 17 residues. V was pared by 3 bases and J by 5 bases, with 8 bases of the junction left unmatched. Germline V gene lookup returns CDR1 MDHEN and CDR2 SYDVKM. CDR3 bases: TGTGCCAGCAGTTTGCCCCTAGGGACAGGGGGGACCGGGGAGCTGTTTTTT. Translated: CASSLPLGTGGTGELFF.

The J gene is TRBJ1-2, the V gene TRBV23-1; TRBD1 might be the D (6 bases). TRBV23-1 is annotated as an ORF whose role is uncertain. The CDR3 is made up of 15 amino acids. V dropped 2 bases and J dropped 1 base, with 11 bases sitting between them. The CDR3 loop is CASSQQGPINYGYTF. The CDR3 coding sequence is TGCGCCAGCAGTCAACAGGGGCCGATTAACTATGGCTACACCTTC.

The chain recombines TRBV5-1 with TRBJ1-5, with a weak D call TRBD1 (5 bases). Deletions cut 0 bases from V and 5 bases from J, with 12 bases between. Germline values: CDR1 SGHRS, CDR2 YFSETQ. The CDR3 covers 15 residues. The CDR3 loop reads CASSLAGGLHQPQHF. Written as DNA, the CDR3 is TGCGCCAGCAGCTTGGCGGGGGGATTACATCAGCCCCAGCATTTT.